What follows are 15 T cell receptor beta chains derived from one specimen sequenced in a study of T cell repertoires in cytomegalovirus infection. From the reads, TCRdb called clonotypes with MiXCR, one entry per CDR3 protein. The sample gives approximately 250,000 distinct CDR3 sequences, around 6.4% of which show up once; about 6% is in the top ten. Source material: PBMCs. These receptors were collected from a human donor in good health (CMV status not recorded). Some clones in this sample may be carry-over from other donors' samples.

This clonotype occurred a few times. The genes are TRBV20-1 and TRBJ2-1; TRBD2 agrees at 10 bases. CDR3 length equals 13 residues. V shed 8 bases and J 1 base; nucleotides not matched to a gene: 2. The germline gives CDR1 DFQATT, CDR2 SNEGSKA (reference sequence). CDR3 nucleotides: TGCAGTCAACTAGCGGGGTCCTACAATGAGCAGTTCTTC. As protein: CSQLAGSYNEQFF.

This clonotype showed up many times. The chain carries TRBV7-9 and TRBJ2-1; the match to TRBD2 covers 11 bases. The J segment lost 4 bases and the V segment lost 5 bases, leaving 10 bases of the junction unmatched. Germline V gives CDR1 SEHNR, CDR2 FQNEAQ (reference sequence). The CDR3 is 17 residues long. Here the CDR3 DNA reads TGTGCCAGCAGCGACGGACGGACTAGCGGGCCTTACAATGAGCAGTTCTTC. Translation gives CASSDGRTSGPYNEQFF.

Ten or more counts support this clonotype. The chain is built from TRBV28 and TRBJ2-7; no definite D call. The CDR3 covers 13 residues. Germline V gene sequence: CDR1 MDHEN, CDR2 SYDVKM. The V and J ends lost 6 bases and 2 bases respectively, with 11 bases between them. CDR3: CASSRHGTYEQYF. The CDR3 nucleotides read TGTGCCAGCAGCCGACATGGGACCTACGAGCAGTACTTC.

This clonotype showed up many times. The chain links TRBV28 to TRBJ2-2, with D hard to call. The CDR3 totals 12 residues. The germline CDR1 and CDR2 sequences are MDHEN and SYDVKM. Trimming shortened V by 6 bases and J by 9 bases, and 11 bases separated the two germline ends. The CDR3 nucleotides read TGTGCCAGCAGCCCCAAAAGCCGGGAGCTGTTTTTT. Residues: CASSPKSRELFF.

This clonotype has ten or more counts. The chain employs TRBV29-1 and TRBJ2-5; 11 nucleotides line up with TRBD2. Germline V CDR1 and CDR2: SQVTM, ANQGSEA. With V trimmed by 6 bases and J by 1 base, 4 bases remained unmatched. The CDR3 runs 14 residues. For the CDR3, the DNA is TGCAGCGTGGGGGGACTAGCGGCCCAAGAGACCCAGTACTTC. This translates into CSVGGLAAQETQYF. Combining the CDR3 with reference TRBV29-1 and TRBJ2-5 gives the whole variable domain SAVISQKPSRDICQRGTSLTIQCQVDSQVTMMFWYRQQPGQSLTLIATANQGSEATYESGFVIDKFPISRPNLTFSTLTVSNMSPEDSSIYLCSVGGLAAQETQYFGPGTRLLVL.

The gene calls are TRBV20-1 and TRBJ1-5, with D perhaps matching TRBD1 (6 bases). Germline CDR1 DFQATT, CDR2 SNEGSKA (reference sequence). This CDR3 spans 14 amino acids. V was clipped by 0 bases and J by 6 bases, with 12 bases between them. The CDR3 reads CSARDQGSGQPQHF. The CDR3 nucleotides read TGCAGTGCTAGAGATCAGGGGAGCGGTCAGCCCCAGCATTTT.

This clonotype came up many times. The chain employs TRBV7-2 and TRBJ2-7, with 7 bases matching TRBD2. Germline V gene data show CDR1 as SGHTA and CDR2 as FQGNSA. The CDR3 is 14 amino acids. Trimming removed 3 bases from V and 3 bases from J; junction bases left unmatched: 5. The CDR3 nucleotides are TGTGCCAGCAGCTTGGGGGGGACGGACTACGAGCAGTACTTC. This translates into CASSLGGTDYEQYF.

The sample holds a few counts of this clonotype. V usage is TRBV4-1 and J usage is TRBJ2-7; no definite D call. V gave up 3 bases and J gave up 3 bases, with 6 bases separating them. CDR3 size: 12 residues. CDR1 MGHRA and CDR2 YSYEKL come from the germline V gene. This chain's CDR3 is CASSHYSYEQYF. CDR3 DNA sequence: TGCGCCAGCAGCCACTACAGCTACGAGCAGTACTTC.

This clonotype was seen many times. J is TRBJ2-5 and V is TRBV10-3; D unclear. The CDR3 is made up of 11 amino acids. Germline assignment: CDR1 ENHRY and CDR2 SYGVKD. The germline V and J ends were trimmed by 1 base and 4 bases, with 1 base remaining between them. CDR3 loop: CAISELETQYF. The DNA of the CDR3 is TGTGCCATCAGTGAGTTAGAGACCCAGTACTTC.

V usage is TRBV30 and J usage is TRBJ2-3; TRBD1 matches 7 bases. Trimming at V came to 1 base and at J to 8 bases, leaving 12 bases not matched to a gene. CDR3 size: 15 residues. Per germline, CDR1 GTSNPN and CDR2 SVGIG (reference sequence). The CDR3 region has the DNA TGTGCCTGGAGTGCTCTCAAGACGGCAGGGGGTACGCAGTATTTT. Encoded protein: CAWSALKTAGGTQYF.

There are a few counts of this clonotype. The V call is TRBV5-1, the J call TRBJ2-5, with TRBD1 matching over 9 bases. The CDR3 runs 14 residues. Trimming cost V 2 bases and J 4 bases; bases outside gene matches: 3. In germline, CDR1 is SGHRS, CDR2 YFSETQ. In DNA, the CDR3 is TGCGCCAGCAGCTTTACAGGGGGCACAGAGACCCAGTACTTC. Translated: CASSFTGGTETQYF.

V usage is TRBV20-1 and J usage is TRBJ2-5; either TRBD1 or TRBD2 may supply D (5 bases each). Deletions cut 3 bases from V and 4 bases from J, with 18 bases between. Germline-derived CDR1 and CDR2 are DFQATT and SNEGSKA (reference sequence). There are 15 residues in the CDR3. Here the CDR3 DNA reads TGCAGTGCTAGGAGAAGGGACGGTGGGGGAGAGACCCAGTACTTC. Translation: CSARRRDGGGETQYF.

V is TRBV20-1 and J is TRBJ2-5, with a possible D match to TRBD1 (7 bases). V was clipped by 5 bases and J by 7 bases, with 23 bases between them. The CDR3 has 15 amino acids. CDR1 DFQATT and CDR2 SNEGSKA come from the germline V gene (reference sequence). This chain's CDR3 is CSAPSRAGGSGTQYF. DNA of the CDR3: TGCAGTGCTCCCTCTCGGGCAGGGGGGTCTGGGACCCAGTACTTC.

This clonotype has a count of ten or more. The chain has TRBV15 and TRBJ1-1; D unresolved. V was trimmed by 0 bases and J by 6 bases, leaving 11 bases between them. CDR3 length equals 14 residues. Per the germline V gene, CDR1 is LNHNV and CDR2 is YYDKDF (reference sequence). The CDR3 protein is CATSRDAGSAEAFF. The CDR3 nucleotides are TGTGCCACCAGCAGAGATGCGGGGAGCGCTGAAGCTTTCTTT.

This clonotype was picked up many times. The chain combines TRBV7-9 with TRBJ1-1; D is uncertain. Germline V gives CDR1 SEHNR, CDR2 FQNEAQ (reference sequence). V lost 11 bases and J 4 bases, leaving 8 bases between the germline ends. The CDR3 covers 10 residues. In DNA form, the CDR3 reads TGTGCCCTGGAGGGCACTGAAGCTTTCTTT. The encoded protein is CALEGTEAFF.